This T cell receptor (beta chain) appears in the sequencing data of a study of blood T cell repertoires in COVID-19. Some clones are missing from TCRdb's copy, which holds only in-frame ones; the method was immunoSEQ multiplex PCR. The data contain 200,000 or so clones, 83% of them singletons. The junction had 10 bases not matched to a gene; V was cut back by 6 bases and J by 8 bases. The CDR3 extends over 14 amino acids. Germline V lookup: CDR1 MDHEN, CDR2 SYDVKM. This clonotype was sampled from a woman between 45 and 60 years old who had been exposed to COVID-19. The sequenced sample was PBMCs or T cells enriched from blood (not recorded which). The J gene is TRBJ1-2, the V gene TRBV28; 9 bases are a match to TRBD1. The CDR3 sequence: CASSHGLDRGGYTF. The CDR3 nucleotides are TGTGCCAGCAGCCATGGTTTGGACAGGGGCGGCTACACCTTC.